These 28 T cell receptor beta chains were all obtained from the same sample, sequenced in a study of shared clonotypes between healthy human individuals. The protocol was immunoSEQ multiplex PCR, while the TCRdb copy is restricted to in-frame clones and leaves out a portion. The table includes about 2.4 million clones, 80% to 95% detected once. The sample consisted of naive CD4+ T cells from PBMCs. Subset given: CD45RA+ positively selected. Source of these receptors: a man between 18 and 35 years old in good health. Some clones in this sample may be carry-over from other donors' samples.

This rearrangement joins TRBV18 to TRBJ2-5, with D tentatively TRBD2 (5 bases). The CDR3 extends over 16 amino acids. Trimming removed 2 bases at V and 7 bases at J, with 20 bases between. Germline V gene data show CDR1 as KGHSH and CDR2 as LQKENI. CDR3 in amino acids: CASSPDLGTREGTQYF. The CDR3 coding sequence is TGTGCCAGCTCACCAGATTTAGGCACCCGCGAGGGGACCCAGTACTTC.

V and J are TRBV7-3 and TRBJ1-2; D is unresolved. CDR3 length: 13 amino acids. Germline V gene data show CDR1 as SGHTA and CDR2 as FQGTGA. V was pared by 5 bases and J by 8 bases, with 15 bases between. The CDR3 DNA reads TGTGCCAGCAGCCGAGACGCGAAGGGAGGCTACACCTTC. It yields the protein CASSRDAKGGYTF.

This clone was counted once. The same CDR3 arises from other DNA sequences in this sample as well. This chain joins TRBV28 and TRBJ2-7; weak D call: TRBD1 (6 bases). Germline V gives CDR1 MDHEN, CDR2 SYDVKM. Trimming removed 2 bases at V and 4 bases at J, with 9 bases between. CDR3 length equals 13 residues. CDR3 DNA sequence: TGTGCCAGCAGTTTAGGACAGCCATACGAGCAGTACTTC. As protein: CASSLGQPYEQYF. Looking up the rest from reference TRBV28 and TRBJ2-7 gives the full variable domain: DVKVTQSSRYLVKRTGEKVFLECVQDMDHENMFWYRQDPGLGLRLIYFSYDVKMKEKGDIPEGYSVSREKKERFSLILESASTNQTSMYLCASSLGQPYEQYFGPGTRLTVT.

This clone was seen a single time. The rearrangement uses TRBV6-5 and TRBJ1-5, with a weak D call TRBD1 (6 bases). CDR1 is MNHEY and CDR2 is SVGAGI in the germline V gene. Deletions cut 5 bases from V and 6 bases from J, with 17 bases between. The CDR3 is made up of 15 amino acids. The CDR3 is CASSRRGDASQPQHF. The CDR3 nucleotides read TGTGCCAGCAGTCGAAGGGGGGACGCAAGTCAGCCCCAGCATTTT.

V usage is TRBV7-3 and J usage is TRBJ2-7; 10 nucleotides line up with TRBD2. This CDR3 contains 15 residues. In germline, CDR1 is SGHTA, CDR2 FQGTGA. With 1 base clipped from V and 4 bases from J, the junction kept 4 bases outside the gene matches. CDR3 bases: TGTGCCAGCAGCTTAATGCTAGCGGGGGATTACGAGCAGTACTTC. It encodes CASSLMLAGDYEQYF.

This clone has only a few counts. Other DNA sequences in the same sample also yield this CDR3. The chain joins TRBV7-9 to TRBJ1-1; D remains unclear. The CDR3 has 13 amino acids. Germline CDR1 SEHNR, CDR2 FQNEAQ (reference sequence). Trimming removed 2 bases at V and 1 base at J, with 5 bases between. CDR3 sequence reads: CASSLSANTEAFF. CDR3 coding DNA: TGTGCCAGCAGCTTATCCGCGAACACTGAAGCTTTCTTT. The full variable domain, in which reference TRBV7-9 and TRBJ1-1 provide the parts outside the CDR3, is DTGVSQNPRHKITKRGQNVTFRCDPISEHNRLYWYRQTLGQGPEFLTYFQNEAQLEKSRLLSDRFSAERPKGSFSTLEIQRTEQGDSAMYLCASSLSANTEAFFGQGTRLTVV.

The chain is built from TRBV6-1 and TRBJ1-5; no clear D. Germline assignment: CDR1 MNHNS and CDR2 SASEGT. Trimming took 0 bases from V and 6 from J, leaving 6 bases between them. The CDR3 extends over 13 amino acids. DNA of the CDR3: TGTGCCAGCAGTGAAGCGGGAATTCAGCCCCAGCATTTT. Its protein is CASSEAGIQPQHF.

This chain links TRBV2 with TRBJ2-7; D possibly corresponds to TRBD2 (7 bases). CDR3 length: 15 amino acids. Looked up from germline, CDR1 is SNHLY and CDR2 is FYNNEI. Trimming shortened V by 4 bases and J by 1 base, and 14 bases separated the two germline ends. The CDR3 spells CASSVRGGPSYEQYF. The DNA for the CDR3 is TGTGCCAGCAGTGTGCGCGGGGGCCCTTCCTACGAGCAGTACTTC.

V and J are TRBV28 and TRBJ2-2; D ambiguous. Trimming pared 1 base from V and 6 bases from J, leaving 6 bases between. Per the germline V gene, CDR1 is MDHEN and CDR2 is SYDVKM. This CDR3 is 13 amino acids long. This chain's CDR3 is CASSLSSPGELFF. The CDR3 DNA sequence: TGTGCCAGCAGTTTATCGTCACCCGGGGAGCTGTTTTTT.

V is TRBV4-3 and J is TRBJ1-3; D is undetermined. The CDR3 totals 13 residues. The germline gives CDR1 LGHNA, CDR2 YSLEER. Trimming removed 2 bases from V and 9 bases from J, with 11 bases in between. CDR3 bases: TGCGCCAGCAGCCAACGGGTCCGGGGCACCATATATTTT. This gives the protein CASSQRVRGTIYF.

The gene calls are TRBV27 and TRBJ1-6, with D possibly being TRBD1 (5 bases). Looked up from germline, CDR1 is MNHEY and CDR2 is SMNVEV (reference sequence). This CDR3 spans 15 amino acids. Deletions cut 5 bases from V and 9 bases from J, with 17 bases between. The CDR3 here is CASSTQWQGSSPLHF. In DNA, the CDR3 is TGTGCCAGCAGTACACAGTGGCAGGGTAGTTCACCCCTCCACTTT.

V and J are TRBV5-1 and TRBJ1-1, with D unresolved. Trimming stripped 3 bases from V and 5 bases from J, with 14 bases between. Germline V lookup: CDR1 SGHRS, CDR2 YFSETQ. The CDR3 has 14 residues. The DNA of the CDR3 is TGCGCCAGCAGCTGGTCGGGGAGCGGAACTGAAGCTTTCTTT. The encoded protein is CASSWSGSGTEAFF.

Here the CDR3 DNA reads TGTGCTAGTGGCCGGGACAACCAAGAGACCCAGTACTTC. Protein: CASGRDNQETQYF. The chain carries TRBV12-5 and TRBJ2-5; TRBD1 might be the D (6 bases). This CDR3 has 13 residues. Trimming cost V 6 bases and J 0 bases, with 8 bases left between them. From germline, CDR1 is LGHNT and CDR2 FRNRAP.

The chain uses TRBV15 and TRBJ1-1, with 7 nucleotides matching TRBD1. Germline V gives CDR1 LNHNV, CDR2 YYDKDF (reference sequence). Germline trimming cut 0 bases from V and 7 bases from J; bases unmatched to any gene: 5. The CDR3 spans 14 residues. CDR3 sequence reads: CATSRDRGFGEAFF. In DNA form, the CDR3 reads TGTGCCACCAGCAGAGACAGGGGGTTCGGTGAAGCTTTCTTT.

This clone showed up just once. V gene TRBV6-1 combines with J gene TRBJ2-2; D may be TRBD2 (6 bases). The CDR3 has 13 amino acids. With 2 bases removed from V and 7 bases from J, the gap between germline ends came to 8 bases. The germline V gene has CDR1 MNHNS and CDR2 SASEGT. CDR3 sequence: CASSELAIGELFF. The CDR3 DNA reads as TGTGCCAGCAGTGAACTAGCGATCGGGGAGCTGTTTTTT.

V and J are TRBV5-4 and TRBJ1-4, with a possible D match to TRBD1 (5 bases). The CDR3 runs 15 residues. V was pared by 4 bases and J by 5 bases, with 15 bases between. Germline V lookup: CDR1 SGHNT, CDR2 YYREEE (reference sequence). The CDR3 nucleotides read TGTGCCAGCAGCAAGGGACTCAACGTAAATGAAAAACTGTTTTTT. It specifies CASSKGLNVNEKLFF.

V is TRBV27 and J is TRBJ1-6; D gene ambiguous. Deletions cut 6 bases from V and 9 bases from J, with 15 bases between. There are 14 residues in the CDR3. In germline, CDR1 is MNHEY, CDR2 SMNVEV (reference sequence). CDR3 in amino acids: CASRGWAVGSPLHF. CDR3 DNA: TGTGCCAGCAGGGGGTGGGCGGTGGGTTCACCCCTCCACTTT.

The chain recombines TRBV27 with TRBJ1-2; no clear D. In germline, CDR1 is MNHEY, CDR2 SMNVEV (reference sequence). Trimming left V 5 bases short and J 3 bases short, with 7 bases between. The CDR3 sequence is 12 residues long. Here the CDR3 DNA reads TGTGCCAGCAGTGGCTCGGACTATGGCTACACCTTC. Protein sequence: CASSGSDYGYTF.

The chain is built from TRBV7-3 and TRBJ2-3, with D perhaps given as TRBD1 or TRBD2 (5 bases each). The CDR3 length is 16 residues. Germline V gene sequence: CDR1 SGHTA, CDR2 FQGTGA. Trimming cost V 5 bases and J 3 bases, with 18 bases left between them. The CDR3 sequence is CASSPDSTGTTDTQYF. The CDR3 bases are TGTGCCAGCAGCCCCGACTCCACCGGGACGACAGATACGCAGTATTTT.

The J gene is TRBJ1-1, the V gene TRBV27, with D unclear. Trimming pared 4 bases from V and 1 base from J, leaving 7 bases between. The germline V gene encodes CDR1 MNHEY and CDR2 SMNVEV (reference sequence). This CDR3 has 13 residues. For the CDR3, the DNA is TGTGCCAGCAGTTCTATGTCGAACACTGAAGCTTTCTTT. Translation gives CASSSMSNTEAFF.

The chain is built from TRBV10-3 and TRBJ2-1, with 10 bases identical to TRBD1. This CDR3 contains 15 residues. V lost 8 bases and J lost 5; bases outside the gene matches: 9. CDR1 and CDR2 from the germline V gene are ENHRY and SYGVKD. The CDR3 nucleotides read TGTGCCATCGCCACCGGGACAGGGGTAAACAATGAGCAGTTCTTC. Its translation is CAIATGTGVNNEQFF.

The chain carries TRBV19 and TRBJ1-5; D ambiguous. In germline, CDR1 is LNHDA, CDR2 SQIVND (reference sequence). V shed 5 bases and J shed 9 bases, with 17 bases lying between them. This CDR3 is built from 14 residues. The DNA of the CDR3 is TGTGCCAGTAGTCCTTGGGAGGGTTCAGGGCCCCAGCATTTT. Its protein is CASSPWEGSGPQHF.

In its sample, this clone was seen a few times. The rearrangement joins TRBV19 to TRBJ1-1; 7 positions match TRBD1. CDR1 is LNHDA and CDR2 is SQIVND in the germline V gene (reference sequence). The length of the CDR3 is 15 residues. Germline trimming cut 5 bases from V and 0 bases from J; bases unmatched to any gene: 6. For the CDR3, the DNA is TGTGCCAGTAGTGCACCCGGGACAGTGAACACTGAAGCTTTCTTT. Its protein product is CASSAPGTVNTEAFF.

The J gene is TRBJ2-2, the V gene TRBV6-6; D possibly corresponds to TRBD2 (6 bases). V gave up 2 bases and J gave up 0 bases, with 7 bases separating them. The CDR3 runs to 15 residues. Looked up from germline, CDR1 is MNHNY and CDR2 is SVGAGI (reference sequence). This chain's CDR3 is CASSYASANTGELFF. The CDR3 DNA follows: TGTGCCAGCAGTTACGCTAGCGCGAACACCGGGGAGCTGTTTTTT.

The chain is built from TRBV7-8 and TRBJ2-7; TRBD2 matches at 9 bases. Germline-derived CDR1 and CDR2 are SGHVS and FQNEAQ. This CDR3 has 16 residues. Trimming took 5 bases from V and 0 from J; bases not matched to a gene: 8. This CDR3 is CASSAGGSSGSYEQYF. The CDR3 nucleotides read TGTGCCAGCAGCGCGGGGGGGAGCAGCGGCTCCTACGAGCAGTACTTC.

The rearrangement joins TRBV7-6 to TRBJ1-3; D gene uncertain. The germline CDR1 and CDR2 sequences are SGHVS and FNYEAQ. V lost 5 bases and J 0 bases, leaving 14 bases between the germline ends. CDR3 length equals 16 residues. The CDR3 DNA reads TGTGCCAGCAGCCCTGGACGGCCAGCCTCTGGAAACACCATATATTTT. Its protein is CASSPGRPASGNTIYF.

V and J are TRBV29-1 and TRBJ2-5; 9 bases align to TRBD2. V dropped 4 bases and J dropped 4; count of bases not matched to a gene: 4. The germline V gene encodes CDR1 SQVTM and CDR2 ANQGSEA. CDR3 length: 13 amino acids. The CDR3 bases are TGCAGCGTTGGAGGCGGGGGGGGAGAGACCCAGTACTTC. Amino acid sequence: CSVGGGGGETQYF.

In DNA, the CDR3 is TGTGCCAGCTCACCACGCCCGCAGGAAGGAGATAAGCAAGAGACCCAGTACTTC. Its protein product is CASSPRPQEGDKQETQYF. V gene TRBV18 combines with J gene TRBJ2-5; D unresolved. The V end lost 1 base, the J end lost 2 bases, and 20 bases lay between the germline ends. The CDR3 has 18 residues. Germline assignment: CDR1 KGHSH and CDR2 LQKENI.